A single T cell receptor beta chain is shown here with its context. Its antigen remains undetermined. There are no base qualities to consult, and no much larger clone falls within one base. The entry originates in a study (dated by TCRdb to about 2016). The library was built by means of RT-PCR. Data came from an Illumina MiSeq. TCRdb passed the public sequencing reads through fastp at Q25 and MiXCR, retaining productive beta sequences. A single entry per CDR3 protein holds the most common genes and DNA from its merged rows. The sample table contains about 700,000 distinct CDR3 sequences; only one count was recorded for approximately 15% of them. The ten most abundant clones make up roughly 3.9% of the sample. The CDR3 measures 13 amino acids from cysteine to phenylalanine. The kept DNA is CDR3 alone, 39 bases in frame from the first base. At the junction V is shortened by 5 bases and J by 10 bases; bases outside the gene matches: 5. Per the germline V gene, SGHTA is the CDR1 and FQGTGA is the CDR2.

This TCR was sampled from a female donor in good health, serving as a healthy control. The sample was memory CD4+ T cells from blood. The chain is encoded by TRBV7-3 joined to TRBJ2-2, with TRBD1 matching 9 junction bases. The CDR3 region reads CASSTGQGTELFF. The DNA sequence follows: TGTGCCAGCAGCACCGGACAGGGGACGGAGCTGTTTTTT. The reference TRBV7-3 and TRBJ2-2 proteins fill in what lies around the CDR3, so the full variable domain reads GAGVSQTPSNKVTEKGKYVELRCDPISGHTALYWYRQSLGQGPEFLIYFQGTGAADDSGLPNDRFFAVRPEGSVSTLKIQRTERGDSAVYLCASSTGQGTELFFGEGSRLTVL.